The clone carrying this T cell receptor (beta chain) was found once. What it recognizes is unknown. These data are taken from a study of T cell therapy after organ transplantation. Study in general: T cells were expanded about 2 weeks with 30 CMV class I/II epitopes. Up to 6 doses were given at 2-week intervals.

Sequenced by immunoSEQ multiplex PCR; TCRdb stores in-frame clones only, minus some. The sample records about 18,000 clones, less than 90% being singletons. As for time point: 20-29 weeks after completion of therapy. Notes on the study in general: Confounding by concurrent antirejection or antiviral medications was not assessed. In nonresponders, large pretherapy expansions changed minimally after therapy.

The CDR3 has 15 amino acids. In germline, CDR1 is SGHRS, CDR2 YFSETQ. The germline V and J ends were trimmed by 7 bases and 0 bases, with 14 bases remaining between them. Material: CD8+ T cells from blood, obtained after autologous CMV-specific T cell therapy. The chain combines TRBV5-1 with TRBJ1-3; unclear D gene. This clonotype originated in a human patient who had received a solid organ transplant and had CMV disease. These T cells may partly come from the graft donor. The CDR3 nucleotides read TGCGCCAGCGCACCGGGCGATAGCTCTGGAAACACCATATATTTT. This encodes CASAPGDSSGNTIYF.